A selection of T cell receptor beta chains follows, all from one sample in a study of CD8 T cell repertoires and HIV-1 epitope variants. Profiled with immunoSEQ multiplex PCR; TCRdb holds only in-frame clones, not every one. The profile shows about 5,100 clones, 66% of them singletons. These receptors' targets are unknown. The sequenced sample consisted of cultured CD8+ T cells derived from PBMCs. The receptors were gathered from a male donor with HIV. The CDR3 runs from the conserved cysteine through the conserved F or W. Fields, in order: J gene, clone size, D gene, V gene, CDR3 DNA, CDR3 protein. A D gene is named only where the DNA matches it firmly. Where a row states a size, it is once, few, many or the class of an expanded clone; other rows omit it.

j_call: TRBJ1-1
clone_size: few
d_call: .
v_call: TRBV11-1
cdr3_nt: TGTGCCAGCAGCTTACGGGCTGGGAGGAACACTGAAGCTTTCTTT
cdr3_aa: CASSLRAGRNTEAFF

j_call: TRBJ1-2
clone_size: few
d_call: TRBD1
v_call: TRBV6-1
cdr3_nt: TGTGCCAGCAGTGCCTCAAGGACAGGGCTTCTCTATGGCTACACCTTC
cdr3_aa: CASSASRTGLLYGYTF

j_call: TRBJ1-5
clone_size: once
d_call: .
v_call: TRBV5-1
cdr3_nt: TGCGCCAGCAGCTTGGCGGGTCATCAGCCCCAGCATTTT
cdr3_aa: CASSLAGHQPQHF

j_call: TRBJ2-3
clone_size: .
d_call: TRBD1
v_call: TRBV7-9
cdr3_nt: TGTGCCAGCAGCTTAGGACAGGGGGGCACAGATACGCAGTATTTT
cdr3_aa: CASSLGQGGTDTQYF

j_call: TRBJ1-6
clone_size: few
d_call: .
v_call: TRBV9
cdr3_nt: TGTGCCAGCAGCGTGAGCTCCGGGGATAATTCACCCCTCCACTTT
cdr3_aa: CASSVSSGDNSPLHF

j_call: TRBJ2-1
clone_size: .
d_call: TRBD2
v_call: TRBV7-8
cdr3_nt: TGTGCCAGCAGCGAAAGCGGGAGAGGGTCCTACAATGAGCAGTTCTTC
cdr3_aa: CASSESGRGSYNEQFF

j_call: TRBJ1-4
clone_size: .
d_call: .
v_call: TRBV6-5
cdr3_nt: TGTGCCAGCAGGGCCCGGGAAAAACTGTTTTTT
cdr3_aa: CASRAREKLFF

j_call: TRBJ2-1
clone_size: .
d_call: .
v_call: TRBV11-2
cdr3_nt: TGTGCCAGCAGCTTAGAACCTGAGGAAGGGCGTGGTGAGCAGTTCTTC
cdr3_aa: CASSLEPEEGRGEQFF

j_call: TRBJ1-1
clone_size: .
d_call: .
v_call: TRBV5-4
cdr3_nt: TGTGCCAGCAGCTTGAACACTGAAGCTTTCTTT
cdr3_aa: CASSLNTEAFF

j_call: TRBJ2-5
clone_size: .
d_call: TRBD2
v_call: TRBV13
cdr3_nt: TGTGCCAGCAGCGGCCGGGACTATGAGCGGCAGACCCAGTACTTC
cdr3_aa: CASSGRDYERQTQYF

j_call: TRBJ1-1
clone_size: .
d_call: TRBD1
v_call: TRBV30
cdr3_nt: TGTGCCTGGAGTATCCCTCCGGACAGGAGGAACACTGAAGCTTTCTTT
cdr3_aa: CAWSIPPDRRNTEAFF

j_call: TRBJ2-7
clone_size: .
d_call: .
v_call: TRBV10-3
cdr3_nt: TGTGCCATCAGTGAAGCACGTCCGGGACGGATGACTTACGAGCAGTACTTC
cdr3_aa: CAISEARPGRMTYEQYF

j_call: TRBJ2-1
clone_size: .
d_call: .
v_call: TRBV2
cdr3_nt: TGTGCCAGCAGTCCTTATCCTAAGAGCTACAATGAGCAGTTCTTC
cdr3_aa: CASSPYPKSYNEQFF

j_call: TRBJ1-5
clone_size: .
d_call: .
v_call: TRBV30
cdr3_nt: TGTGCCTGGAGTGTACCGGCTGGCAATCAGCCCCAGCATTTT
cdr3_aa: CAWSVPAGNQPQHF

j_call: TRBJ2-1
clone_size: .
d_call: .
v_call: TRBV6-5
cdr3_nt: TGTGCCAGCAGTTACGTGGACAGCCGGGAGCAGTTCTTC
cdr3_aa: CASSYVDSREQFF

j_call: TRBJ2-3
clone_size: few
d_call: TRBD2
v_call: TRBV27
cdr3_nt: TGTGCCAGCAGTCCCAGCGGGGGGGCCGCCGATACGCAGTATTTT
cdr3_aa: CASSPSGGAADTQYF

j_call: TRBJ2-7
clone_size: once
d_call: .
v_call: TRBV28
cdr3_nt: TGTGCCAGCAGTTCTGTAGGGGGTAGACTTTACGAGCAGTACTTC
cdr3_aa: CASSSVGGRLYEQYF

j_call: TRBJ2-5
clone_size: .
d_call: TRBD1
v_call: TRBV11-2
cdr3_nt: TGTGCCAGCAGCTTACGGACGACAGGGAGTGAGACCCAGTACTTC
cdr3_aa: CASSLRTTGSETQYF

j_call: TRBJ1-1
clone_size: .
d_call: .
v_call: TRBV27
cdr3_nt: TGTGCCAGCAGTTTCCGGACACCGAACACTGAAGCTTTCTTT
cdr3_aa: CASSFRTPNTEAFF

j_call: TRBJ2-5
clone_size: .
d_call: .
v_call: TRBV28
cdr3_nt: TGTGCCAGCAGCCCTGACATCCAGCAAGAGACCCAGTACTTC
cdr3_aa: CASSPDIQQETQYF

j_call: TRBJ2-7
clone_size: few
d_call: TRBD2
v_call: TRBV2
cdr3_nt: TGTGCCAGCATTGGATTCGAGTCTAGCGGTAACGAGCAGTACTTC
cdr3_aa: CASIGFESSGNEQYF

j_call: TRBJ2-7
clone_size: .
d_call: TRBD1
v_call: TRBV7-8
cdr3_nt: TGTGCCAGCAGTTTCGGACAGGGGCCCTACGAGCAGTACTTC
cdr3_aa: CASSFGQGPYEQYF

j_call: TRBJ2-2
clone_size: .
d_call: .
v_call: TRBV5-4
cdr3_nt: TGTGCCAGCAGTTCCGGGTCAACGAACACCGGGGAGCTGTTTTTT
cdr3_aa: CASSSGSTNTGELFF

j_call: TRBJ2-7
clone_size: large
d_call: TRBD1
v_call: TRBV6-1
cdr3_nt: TGTGCCAGCAGACAGGGGGCTTCCTCCTACGAGCAGTACTTC
cdr3_aa: CASRQGASSYEQYF

j_call: TRBJ1-2
clone_size: .
d_call: .
v_call: TRBV5-5
cdr3_nt: TGTGCCAGCAGCTTGGTGGGGGACTATGGCTACACCTTC
cdr3_aa: CASSLVGDYGYTF

j_call: TRBJ2-2
clone_size: .
d_call: TRBD2
v_call: TRBV9
cdr3_nt: TGTGCCAGCAGCGTATACGGGGGGGCCGGGGAGCTGTTTTTT
cdr3_aa: CASSVYGGAGELFF

j_call: TRBJ1-1
clone_size: few
d_call: TRBD1
v_call: TRBV19
cdr3_nt: TGTGCCAGTAGGGACAGGAATTTGAACACTGAAGCTTTCTTT
cdr3_aa: CASRDRNLNTEAFF

j_call: TRBJ2-7
clone_size: .
d_call: .
v_call: TRBV14
cdr3_nt: TGTGCCAGCAGCCAAGTCGTCTCCTACGAGCAGTACTTC
cdr3_aa: CASSQVVSYEQYF

j_call: TRBJ2-1
clone_size: .
d_call: .
v_call: TRBV4-3
cdr3_nt: TGCGCCAGCAGCCAAGGAGAGGGTATAGACGGCAATGAGCAGTTCTTC
cdr3_aa: CASSQGEGIDGNEQFF

j_call: TRBJ2-7
clone_size: few
d_call: TRBD2
v_call: TRBV28
cdr3_nt: TGTGCCAGCAGCCTAACCGTTCGTATGGGGACTAGCGACTCCTACGAGCAGTACTTC
cdr3_aa: CASSLTVRMGTSDSYEQYF

j_call: TRBJ2-1
clone_size: once
d_call: .
v_call: TRBV6-1
cdr3_nt: TGTGCCAGCAGTGAAGCGGGCACCTACAATGAGCAGTTCTTC
cdr3_aa: CASSEAGTYNEQFF

j_call: TRBJ2-5
clone_size: .
d_call: TRBD2
v_call: TRBV28
cdr3_nt: TGTGCCAGCAGCATAGGACTAGGGTTGGAGACCCAGTACTTC
cdr3_aa: CASSIGLGLETQYF

j_call: TRBJ1-2
clone_size: .
d_call: .
v_call: TRBV11-2
cdr3_nt: TGTGCCAGCAGCTACCCCAGGGAGGTGGGCTACACCTTC
cdr3_aa: CASSYPREVGYTF

j_call: TRBJ2-7
clone_size: few
d_call: TRBD2
v_call: TRBV5-1
cdr3_nt: TGCGCCAGCAGCTTGCGAGGCGGGGGGAGATACGAGCAGTACTTC
cdr3_aa: CASSLRGGGRYEQYF

j_call: TRBJ2-7
clone_size: few
d_call: .
v_call: TRBV13
cdr3_nt: TGTGCCAGCAGCTTAGGGGGGGATACTTACGAGCAGTACTTC
cdr3_aa: CASSLGGDTYEQYF

j_call: TRBJ1-1
clone_size: .
d_call: .
v_call: TRBV5-1
cdr3_nt: TGCGCCAGCAGCTTGGCGAGGGACACTGAAGCTTTCTTT
cdr3_aa: CASSLARDTEAFF

j_call: TRBJ2-3
clone_size: .
d_call: TRBD2
v_call: TRBV6-4
cdr3_nt: TGTGCCAGCAGTGACTCGCGGGGGGGCACAGATACGCAGTATTTT
cdr3_aa: CASSDSRGGTDTQYF

j_call: TRBJ2-7
clone_size: few
d_call: TRBD2
v_call: TRBV6-5
cdr3_nt: TGTGCCAGCAGTTACGGGGGGGGCGAGCAGTACTTC
cdr3_aa: CASSYGGGEQYF

j_call: TRBJ1-5
clone_size: .
d_call: .
v_call: TRBV28
cdr3_nt: TGTGCCAGCAGCTTCCCACGGGGGGATCAGCCCCAGCATTTT
cdr3_aa: CASSFPRGDQPQHF

j_call: TRBJ1-1
clone_size: .
d_call: .
v_call: TRBV7-9
cdr3_nt: TGTGCCAGCAGCTTCCAAACAGGGCTAACTGAAGCTTTCTTT
cdr3_aa: CASSFQTGLTEAFF

j_call: TRBJ2-1
clone_size: .
d_call: .
v_call: TRBV29-1
cdr3_nt: TGCAGCGTTGAACCGGACCCTGGCAATGAGCAGTTCTTC
cdr3_aa: CSVEPDPGNEQFF

j_call: TRBJ2-7
clone_size: medium-sized
d_call: TRBD2
v_call: TRBV7-9
cdr3_nt: TGTGCCAGCAGATTAGATGGTCCTAGCGGAGCCCCCTACGAGCAGTACTTC
cdr3_aa: CASRLDGPSGAPYEQYF

j_call: TRBJ2-2
clone_size: once
d_call: .
v_call: TRBV19
cdr3_nt: TGTGCCAGTACTACCGAGGGACTTAACACCGGGGAGCTGTTTTTT
cdr3_aa: CASTTEGLNTGELFF

j_call: TRBJ2-2
clone_size: .
d_call: TRBD2
v_call: TRBV5-4
cdr3_nt: TGTGCCAGCAGCCGAGGACTAGCGGGAGGAAGAGGGGAGCTGTTTTTT
cdr3_aa: CASSRGLAGGRGELFF

j_call: TRBJ2-1
clone_size: few
d_call: .
v_call: TRBV20-1
cdr3_nt: TGCAGTGCTAGAGAACCAAACTCGGAGTTCTTC
cdr3_aa: CSAREPNSEFF